Listed here are 14 T cell receptor beta chains from one sample, sequenced in a study of early T cells in non-severe SARS-CoV-2 infection. In TCRdb, the 5' RACE reads were re-called with MiXCR into one record per CDR3 protein. The profile shows 86,000 or so distinct CDR3 sequences, around 15% of them singletons. Sequencing used whole blood. The receptors come from an adult who was a healthcare worker with PCR-confirmed SARS-CoV-2 infection or an uninfected control (not recorded which).

The V call is TRBV10-3, the J call TRBJ2-7; no firm D call. V lost 2 bases to trimming and J lost 2 bases, with 4 bases between them. The CDR3 covers 12 residues. Per the germline V gene, CDR1 is ENHRY and CDR2 is SYGVKD. In DNA form, the CDR3 reads TGTGCCATCAGTGAGGCTACCTACGAGCAGTACTTC. Its protein product is CAISEATYEQYF.

In this sample, this clonotype turned up a few times. The V gene is TRBV7-8, the J gene TRBJ1-4; unclear D gene. V lost 4 bases and J lost 3, with 12 bases in between. There are 15 residues in the CDR3. CDR1 is SGHVS and CDR2 is FQNEAQ in the germline V gene. The CDR3 region is CASSSSRTANEKLFF. The CDR3 DNA sequence: TGTGCCAGCAGCTCCTCCCGGACGGCTAATGAAAAACTGTTTTTT.

This clonotype has ten or more counts. This chain uses TRBV7-2 with TRBJ2-1; D remains ambiguous. V lost 1 base and J lost 2, with 9 bases in between. The CDR3 is 15 amino acids. Germline CDR1 SGHTA, CDR2 FQGNSA. The CDR3 DNA is TGTGCCAGCAGCTTAGAACAGAAGGCCTACAATGAGCAGTTCTTC. Protein product: CASSLEQKAYNEQFF.

J is TRBJ2-3 and V is TRBV7-6; no clear D gene. Germline values: CDR1 SGHVS, CDR2 FNYEAQ. The CDR3 runs to 14 residues. Trimming pared 4 bases from V and 2 bases from J, leaving 10 bases between. For the CDR3, the DNA is TGTGCCAGCAGCTCCTTTAGTCTCACAGATACGCAGTATTTT. Its translation: CASSSFSLTDTQYF.

This clonotype was seen a few times. The chain combines TRBV5-1 with TRBJ1-2; 10 nucleotides agree with TRBD1. There are 16 residues in the CDR3. CDR1 SGHRS and CDR2 YFSETQ come from the germline V gene. V trimming: 3 bases; J trimming: 2 bases; junction bases outside the gene matches: 7. CDR3 residues: CASSSWTGGFNYGYTF. The CDR3 bases are TGCGCCAGCAGCTCCTGGACAGGGGGTTTCAACTATGGCTACACCTTC.

This clonotype was counted at least ten times. V is TRBV5-4 and J is TRBJ2-5; perhaps D is TRBD1 or TRBD2 (5 bases each). Trimming took 10 bases from V and 2 from J, leaving 18 bases between them. Per germline, CDR1 SGHNT and CDR2 YYREEE (reference sequence). The CDR3 loop spans 14 amino acids. This CDR3 is CAGAAWDLQETQYF. For the CDR3, the DNA is TGTGCCGGCGCGGCGTGGGACCTTCAAGAGACCCAGTACTTC.

The sample holds many counts of this clonotype. CDR3 in DNA: TGTGCCAGCAGTTTAGGTACTCGGTCCTACGAGCAGTACTTC. This encodes CASSLGTRSYEQYF. The rearrangement uses TRBV12-3 or TRBV12-4 and TRBJ2-7; D is ambiguous. V lost 1 base to trimming and J lost 1 base, with 8 bases between them. CDR3 size: 14 residues.

This clonotype has more than one count but fewer than ten. The chain uses TRBV18 and TRBJ2-5; D gene uncertain. Trimming took 3 bases from V and 1 from J, leaving 3 bases between them. The CDR3 runs to 12 residues. The germline V gene has CDR1 KGHSH and CDR2 LQKENI. CDR3 sequence reads: CASSPAQETQYF. The CDR3 coding sequence is TGTGCCAGCTCACCTGCCCAAGAGACCCAGTACTTC.

This clonotype was seen ten or more times. J is TRBJ1-1 and V is TRBV29-1, with 10 bases matching TRBD1. Germline lookup yields CDR1 SQVTM and CDR2 ANQGSEA. This CDR3 is 16 amino acids long. The ends lost 3 bases at V and 0 bases at J; junction bases unmatched: 7. The CDR3 bases are TGCAGCGTTGAGAGCGGACAGGGGGTTATGAACACTGAAGCTTTCTTT. Translation: CSVESGQGVMNTEAFF. Full variable domain (remainder filled in from reference TRBV29-1 and TRBJ1-1): SAVISQKPSRDICQRGTSLTIQCQVDSQVTMMFWYRQQPGQSLTLIATANQGSEATYESGFVIDKFPISRPNLTFSTLTVSNMSPEDSSIYLCSVESGQGVMNTEAFFGQGTRLTVV.

This clonotype was seen at least ten times. The chain couples TRBV6-5 to TRBJ2-1; D gene ambiguous. The CDR3 length is 11 residues. V lost 6 bases and J lost 7, with 7 bases in between. In germline, CDR1 is MNHEY, CDR2 SVGAGI. The CDR3 region has the DNA TGTGCCAGCAGCGACGGAAATGAGCAGTTCTTC. This translates into CASSDGNEQFF.

In the case of this clonotype: One base away lies a much larger clone, so this may be a sequencing read error. The chain joins TRBV11-2 to TRBJ2-7, with D unresolved. CDR1 and CDR2 from the germline V gene are SGHAT and FQNNGV. This CDR3 is 12 amino acids long. V was cut by 1 base and J by 5 bases, with 6 bases left in between. CDR3 amino acids: CASSLGIDEQYF. The CDR3 DNA reads as TGTGCCAGCAGCTTAGGGATAGACGAGCAGTACTTC.

Notes on this clonotype: This may arise from a read error, as a much more abundant clone is one base away. The J gene is TRBJ1-2, the V gene TRBV6-2 or TRBV6-3; D gene ambiguous. The CDR3 loop spans 12 amino acids. Germline CDR1 is MNHEY and CDR2 is SVGEGT. The CDR3 DNA reads as TGTGCCAGCAGCTCAGCTAACAATGGCTACACCTTC. Its protein product is CASSSANNGYTF.

The chain carries TRBV7-8 and TRBJ2-1, with 8 bases that match TRBD2. In germline, CDR1 is SGHVS, CDR2 FQNEAQ. The CDR3 sequence is 17 residues long. J was trimmed by 4 bases and V by 0 bases; bases with no gene match: 8. The DNA for the CDR3 is TGTGCCAGCAGCTTAGCGTTCAGGTCTAGCGGGTACAATGAGCAGTTCTTC. Translating gives CASSLAFRSSGYNEQFF.

The rearrangement links TRBV7-9 to TRBJ1-2, with D perhaps matching TRBD1 (6 bases). CDR1 is SEHNR, CDR2 FQNEAQ, per germline (reference sequence). The CDR3 totals 16 residues. The V gene lost 5 bases and the J gene lost 5 bases, with 21 bases spanning the gap. The CDR3 region is CASSNAGVRAHYGYTF. CDR3 DNA: TGTGCCAGCAGCAACGCAGGGGTACGGGCGCATTATGGCTACACCTTC.